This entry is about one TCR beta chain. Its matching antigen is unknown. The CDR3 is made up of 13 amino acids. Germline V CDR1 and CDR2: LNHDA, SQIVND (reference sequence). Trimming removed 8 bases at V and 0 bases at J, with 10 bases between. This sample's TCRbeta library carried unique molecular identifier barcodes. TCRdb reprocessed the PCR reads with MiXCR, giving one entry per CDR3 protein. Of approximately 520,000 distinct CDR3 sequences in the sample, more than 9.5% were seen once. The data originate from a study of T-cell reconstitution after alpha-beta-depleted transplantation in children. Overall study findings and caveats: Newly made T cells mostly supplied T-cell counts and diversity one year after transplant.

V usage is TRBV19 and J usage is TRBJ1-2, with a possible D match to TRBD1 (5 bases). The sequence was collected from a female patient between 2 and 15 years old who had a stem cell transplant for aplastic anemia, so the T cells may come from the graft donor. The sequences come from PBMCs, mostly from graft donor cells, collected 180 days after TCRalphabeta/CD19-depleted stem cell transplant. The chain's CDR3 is CASRDVANYGYTF. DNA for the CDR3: TGTGCCAGTCGGGACGTCGCTAACTATGGCTACACCTTC.